This T cell receptor beta chain derives from a study of technical replicates of blood from several donors. Repertoires were generated with immunoSEQ multiplex PCR, while TCRdb's copy carries only in-frame clones and drops some. The table lists tens of thousands of clones, more than 75% of them singletons. In its sample, this clone was seen once. The specimen was PBMCs. The source is a human donor in good health. Some clones in this sample may be carry-over from other donors' samples.

The CDR3 loop reads CASSNGLAVKTQYF. For the CDR3, the DNA is TGTGCCAGCAGTAATGGACTAGCCGTGAAGACCCAGTACTTC. The chain uses TRBV2 and TRBJ2-5; 8 bases align to TRBD2. J lost 6 bases, V lost 5 bases, and 8 bases had no gene match. Germline V gene sequence: CDR1 SNHLY, CDR2 FYNNEI. The CDR3 runs 14 residues.